The 29 T cell receptor beta chains listed next were all sequenced from one sample in a study of blood T cell repertoires in COVID-19 (dated by TCRdb to the early 2020s). The library was built by means of the immunoSEQ multiplex PCR assay. The table comes from immuneACCESS by way of TCRdb, which keeps in-frame sequences with V and J called. Part of the clones is missing from these tables; in studies checked, under half for an unresolved V gene and the rest for unknown reasons. For this sample there are roughly 140,000 clones; about 80% appear just once. Of the sample, around 7.8% is held by the ten largest clones. The sample consisted of PBMCs or T cells enriched from blood (not recorded which). Receptors originate from a man aged 50 or older who had recovered from COVID-19.

Written as DNA, the CDR3 is TGTGCCTCAAGGACTAGCGCCAACACCGGGGAGCTGTTTTTT. The encoded protein is CASRTSANTGELFF. The rearrangement joins TRBV2 to TRBJ2-2; TRBD2 matches 9 bases. Per germline, CDR1 SNHLY and CDR2 FYNNEI. Trimming removed 11 bases from V and 2 bases from J; junction bases left unmatched: 6. This CDR3 is 14 amino acids long.

This chain links TRBV2 with TRBJ2-5, with 10 bases that match TRBD1. The length of the CDR3 is 13 residues. The germline CDR1 and CDR2 sequences are SNHLY and FYNNEI. Trimming cost V 4 bases and J 5 bases; bases outside gene matches: 1. CDR3 nucleotide sequence: TGTGCCAGCAGTGGACAGGGGGCGGAGACCCAGTACTTC. Translated: CASSGQGAETQYF.

This chain links TRBV28 with TRBJ1-4; 9 nucleotides agree with TRBD1. Germline assignment: CDR1 MDHEN and CDR2 SYDVKM. The CDR3 sequence is 15 residues long. Germline trimming cut 3 bases from V and 7 bases from J; bases unmatched to any gene: 6. In DNA, the CDR3 is TGTGCCAGCAGTTTCAACAGGGGGCGCCGTGAAAAACTGTTTTTT. Translated: CASSFNRGRREKLFF.

The chain carries TRBV12-2 and TRBJ1-2. TRBV12-2 is a pseudogene. The CDR3 spans 14 residues. CDR3 bases: TGTGCAAGTCGCTCCCCCCACGGGTTGTTTGGCTACACCTTC. This translates into CASRSPHGLFGYTF.

CDR3 protein: CASSPQGGVLMNTEAFF. CDR3 in DNA: TGTGCCAGCAGCCCACAGGGGGGCGTGCTCATGAACACTGAAGCTTTCTTT. V gene TRBV3-1 (or the pseudogene TRBV3-2) combines with J gene TRBJ1-1, with 8 bases fitting TRBD1. With V trimmed by 4 bases and J by 0 bases, 10 bases remained unmatched. This CDR3 contains 17 residues. Germline values: CDR1 LGHDT, CDR2 YNNKEL (reference sequence).

The chain is built from TRBV3-1 (or the pseudogene TRBV3-2) and TRBJ2-3; tentative D call: TRBD2 (6 bases). Trimming cost V 4 bases and J 6 bases, with 17 bases left between them. The CDR3 has 15 residues. The germline V gene encodes CDR1 LGHDT and CDR2 YNNKEL (reference sequence). The CDR3 protein is CASSPLAGSTDTQYF. The CDR3 coding sequence is TGTGCCAGCAGCCCGCTCGCGGGGAGTACTGATACGCAGTATTTT.

V gene TRBV7-2 combines with J gene TRBJ2-1; TRBD2 agrees at 8 bases. V shed 8 bases, J shed 7 bases, and the junction held 10 bases outside the gene matches. The CDR3 spans 14 residues. The germline gives CDR1 SGHTA, CDR2 FQGNSA. The CDR3 loop reads CASRSGGLSNEQFF. CDR3 coding DNA: TGTGCCAGCCGAAGCGGGGGCTTATCTAATGAGCAGTTCTTC.

A word on this clone: The junction shows a germline mismatch at one end, possibly a read error. The gene calls are TRBV7-7 and TRBJ2-3; TRBD1 is a possible D gene (5 bases). This CDR3 has 13 amino acids. The germline CDR1 and CDR2 sequences are SSHAT and FNYEAQ (reference sequence). CDR3 region: CASSLGHTDTQYF. DNA of the CDR3: TGTGCTAGCAGCTTAGGACACACAGATACGCAGTATTTT.

V and J are TRBV6-1 and TRBJ2-3; 10 nucleotides match TRBD1. The CDR3 totals 18 residues. Per germline, CDR1 MNHNS and CDR2 SASEGT. The junction had 12 bases not matched to a gene; V was cut back by 4 bases and J by 2 bases. The chain's CDR3 is CASSGTIRTGGHTDTQYF. DNA of the CDR3: TGTGCCAGCAGTGGAACGATTAGGACAGGGGGGCACACAGATACGCAGTATTTT.

This clone has more than one count but fewer than ten. The chain couples TRBV9 to TRBJ1-1; a possible D gene is TRBD1 (6 bases). Deletions cut 0 bases from V and 5 bases from J, with 8 bases between. The germline gives CDR1 SGDLS, CDR2 YYNGEE. The CDR3 has 13 amino acids. CDR3 nucleotides: TGTGCCAGCAGCGTAGAGGGGGTAACTGAAGCTTTCTTT. Translation: CASSVEGVTEAFF.

This clone occurred a few times. The CDR3 coding sequence is TGTGCCAGCAGTTCCCCGGGGGAGGGCTATGGCTACACCTTC. Amino acid sequence: CASSSPGEGYGYTF. The chain combines TRBV6-5 with TRBJ1-2; a weak D match, TRBD1 (5 bases). The CDR3 consists of 14 residues. The V gene lost 4 bases and the J gene lost 4 bases, with 13 bases spanning the gap. Germline CDR1 is MNHEY and CDR2 is SVGAGI.

V and J are TRBV7-2 and TRBJ1-1; 8 bases match TRBD1. This CDR3 spans 15 amino acids. V trimming: 4 bases; J trimming: 1 base; junction bases outside the gene matches: 5. Germline loops: CDR1 SGHTA, CDR2 FQGNSA. CDR3 in amino acids: CASSYLQGGNTEAFF. The CDR3 DNA reads TGTGCCAGCAGCTACCTACAGGGGGGGAACACTGAAGCTTTCTTT.

The chain recombines TRBV11-2 with TRBJ1-4, with 8 bases lining up with TRBD1. The CDR3 has 15 amino acids. V dropped 1 base and J dropped 7; count of bases not matched to a gene: 5. CDR1 is SGHAT and CDR2 is FQNNGV in the germline V gene. In DNA form, the CDR3 reads TGTGCCAGCAGCTTAGGTAGGACAGGGCCTGAAAAACTGTTTTTT. Translated: CASSLGRTGPEKLFF.

V and J are TRBV3-1 (or the pseudogene TRBV3-2) and TRBJ1-1, with 11 bases lining up with TRBD1. CDR1 and CDR2 (germline): LGHDT, YNNKEL (reference sequence). V lost 2 bases, J lost 6 bases, and 11 bases stayed unmatched. The CDR3 length is 17 residues. CDR3 nucleotides: TGTGCCAGCAGCCAAAGTTGGACAGGGGGCTTTGTCGCTGAAGCTTTCTTT. Amino acids: CASSQSWTGGFVAEAFF.

This chain connects TRBV7-9 to TRBJ1-2; D not certain. The V gene lost 5 bases and the J gene lost 4 bases, with 17 bases spanning the gap. Germline CDR1 reads SEHNR; CDR2 reads FQNEAQ (reference sequence). This CDR3 comprises 15 residues. CDR3 amino acids: CASSPSRTQIYGYTF. The CDR3 coding sequence is TGTGCCAGCAGCCCATCTCGCACTCAAATCTATGGCTACACCTTC. Full variable domain (missing parts from reference TRBV7-9 and TRBJ1-2): DTGVSQNPRHKITKRGQNVTFRCDPISEHNRLYWYRQTLGQGPEFLTYFQNEAQLEKSRLLSDRFSAERPKGSFSTLEIQRTEQGDSAMYLCASSPSRTQIYGYTFGSGTRLTVV.

This chain joins TRBV19 and TRBJ1-2; perhaps TRBD1 as D (6 bases). The CDR3 has 13 amino acids. Germline assignment: CDR1 LNHDA and CDR2 SQIVND (reference sequence). V was pared by 5 bases and J by 2 bases, with 9 bases between. The CDR3 DNA reads as TGTGCCAGTAGTTCTCAGGGGAACTATGGCTACACCTTC. Translating it yields CASSSQGNYGYTF.

The rearrangement joins TRBV5-5 to TRBJ2-1, with TRBD2 matching 8 bases. Germline assignment: CDR1 SGHKS and CDR2 YYEKEE (reference sequence). The CDR3 has 16 residues. The trim removed 3 bases at V and 8 bases at J, leaving 13 bases unmatched. CDR3 region: CASSSGLFGGVYEQFF. The CDR3 DNA is TGTGCCAGCAGCTCCGGACTATTCGGGGGGGTGTATGAGCAGTTCTTC.

J is TRBJ2-7 and V is TRBV7-9; a weak D match, TRBD1 (6 bases). From germline, CDR1 is SEHNR and CDR2 FQNEAQ (reference sequence). V was shortened by 8 bases and J by 1 base, with 12 bases between the two germline ends. The length of the CDR3 is 13 residues. The CDR3 sequence: CASEEDSSYEQYF. The CDR3 DNA reads as TGTGCCAGCGAGGAGGACAGTTCCTACGAGCAGTACTTC.

The chain links TRBV27 to TRBJ2-7; weak D call: TRBD2 (5 bases). The CDR3 sequence is 16 residues long. Germline CDR1 is MNHEY and CDR2 is SMNVEV (reference sequence). V lost 7 bases to trimming and J lost 2 bases, with 21 bases between them. CDR3 nucleotides: TGTGCCAGCAAATTATGTCTTGGACTCCTACCCTACGAGCAGTACTTC. Translating gives CASKLCLGLLPYEQYF.

This chain connects TRBV2 to TRBJ1-5, with TRBD1 as a possible D gene (5 bases). Germline values: CDR1 SNHLY, CDR2 FYNNEI. V lost 3 bases and J 6 bases, leaving 12 bases between the germline ends. There are 14 residues in the CDR3. In nucleotides, the CDR3 is TGTGCCAGCAGTGACGGCGGGGGGGGTCAGCCCCAGCATTTT. It is translated as CASSDGGGGQPQHF.

The chain couples TRBV7-9 to TRBJ1-5; D may be TRBD1 (5 bases). Trimming shortened V by 5 bases and J by 10 bases, and 15 bases separated the two germline ends. Per the germline V gene, CDR1 is SEHNR and CDR2 is FQNEAQ (reference sequence). This CDR3 has 13 residues. The DNA of the CDR3 is TGTGCCAGCAGCCCAGACAGTAGGGTACCCCAGCATTTT. Its protein is CASSPDSRVPQHF.

In nucleotides, the CDR3 is TGCGCCAGCAGCTTCTCCGGGACAGGAGCCTACAATGAGCAGTTCTTC. Translation: CASSFSGTGAYNEQFF. This rearrangement joins TRBV5-1 to TRBJ2-1; 8 nucleotides align to TRBD1. The trim removed 2 bases at V and 2 bases at J, leaving 6 bases unmatched. CDR3 length: 16 residues. Germline V gene lookup returns CDR1 SGHRS and CDR2 YFSETQ. Together with reference TRBV5-1 and TRBJ2-1, the CDR3 gives the full variable domain: KAGVTQTPRYLIKTRGQQVTLSCSPISGHRSVSWYQQTPGQGLQFLFEYFSETQRNKGNFPGRFSGRQFSNSRSEMNVSTLELGDSALYLCASSFSGTGAYNEQFFGPGTRLTVL.

The chain is built from TRBV7-8 and TRBJ2-7; TRBD1 might be the D (6 bases). CDR1 SGHVS and CDR2 FQNEAQ come from the germline V gene. V lost 3 bases to trimming and J lost 6 bases, with 6 bases between them. The CDR3 loop spans 11 amino acids. The CDR3 DNA reads as TGTGCCAGCAGCTTGGACAGCGAGCAGTACTTC. The encoded protein is CASSLDSEQYF.

This chain uses TRBV4-1 with TRBJ2-2, with TRBD1 matching 10 bases. V shed 3 bases, J shed 7 bases, and the junction held 17 bases outside the gene matches. The CDR3 spans 19 residues. The V gene's germline CDR1 is MGHRA and CDR2 YSYEKL. CDR3 sequence: CASSHPNKRQGARGGELFF. DNA for the CDR3: TGCGCCAGCAGCCACCCGAACAAAAGACAGGGGGCGCGGGGCGGGGAGCTGTTTTTT.

As concerns this clone: Other DNA sequences from this sample encode an identical CDR3 as well. The CDR3 DNA sequence: TGTGCCAGCTCACCAGGACAGCAAGAGACCCAGTACTTC. It encodes CASSPGQQETQYF. The V call is TRBV18, the J call TRBJ2-5; tentative D call: TRBD1 (6 bases). V was cut by 2 bases and J by 2 bases, with 6 bases left in between. Looked up from germline, CDR1 is KGHSH and CDR2 is LQKENI. CDR3 size: 13 residues.

This chain links TRBV27 with TRBJ1-6; D unclear. This CDR3 region has 15 residues. The germline CDR1 and CDR2 sequences are MNHEY and SMNVEV (reference sequence). Deletions cut 10 bases from V and 3 bases from J, with 16 bases between. The CDR3 coding sequence is TGTGCCAACAACGCGAGGCACCTCTATAATTCACCCCTCCACTTT. Translation gives CANNARHLYNSPLHF.

CDR3 protein: CSVGAGDTEAFF. CDR3 DNA sequence: TGCAGCGTTGGTGCCGGGGACACTGAAGCTTTCTTT. The chain joins TRBV29-1 to TRBJ1-1; D not resolved. The ends were cut back, 4 bases at V and 3 bases at J, with 9 bases in the middle. This CDR3 has 12 residues. The germline CDR1 and CDR2 sequences are SQVTM and ANQGSEA.

This chain links TRBV11-1 with TRBJ2-5, with 8 positions matching TRBD1. Losses at the gene ends were 1 base for V and 4 bases for J; bases not matched to a gene: 8. The V gene's germline CDR1 is SGHAT and CDR2 FQDESV (reference sequence). The CDR3 length is 16 residues. The CDR3 DNA follows: TGTGCCAGCAGCTTAGGCCCAGGACAGGGATCAGAGACCCAGTACTTC. Translation gives CASSLGPGQGSETQYF.

In this sample, this clone turned up once. The chain joins TRBV9 to TRBJ1-4, with D tentatively TRBD1 (6 bases). Germline loops: CDR1 SGDLS, CDR2 YYNGEE. V was trimmed by 0 bases and J by 8 bases, leaving 17 bases between them. The CDR3 is 16 amino acids. The DNA for the CDR3 is TGTGCCAGCAGCGTAGCGGTGGGGCAGGGGCAGGAAAAACTGTTTTTT. Amino acid sequence: CASSVAVGQGQEKLFF.